Sequencing of this T cell receptor (beta chain) was carried out in a study of beta chain features in type 1 diabetes. What was sequenced were expressed TCRB transcripts, since all of the isolated RNA had been reverse transcribed. Clones were sequenced by immunoSEQ multiplex PCR, and TCRdb holds only the in-frame ones, with some missing. Seen here are around 300,000 clones, about 10% observed once, and the top ten hold 0.015%. CDR1 and CDR2 from the germline V gene are SGHDN and FVKESK. The CDR3 is 15 amino acids. V was shortened by 2 bases and J by 3 bases, with 14 bases between the two germline ends.

The rearrangement links TRBV14 to TRBJ2-7; TRBD1 might be the D (6 bases). The sequenced material came from naive CD4+ T cells from blood. The receptor was isolated from a woman aged 25-40 years in good health. The CDR3 here is CASSQSSTGIYEQYF. The CDR3 DNA reads TGTGCCAGCAGCCAATCATCGACAGGAATCTACGAGCAGTACTTC. The full variable domain, in which reference TRBV14 and TRBJ2-7 provide the parts outside the CDR3, is EAGVTQFPSHSVIEKGQTVTLRCDPISGHDNLYWYRRVMGKEIKFLLHFVKESKQDESGMPNNRFLAERTGGTYSTLKVQPAELEDSGVYFCASSQSSTGIYEQYFGPGTRLTVT.